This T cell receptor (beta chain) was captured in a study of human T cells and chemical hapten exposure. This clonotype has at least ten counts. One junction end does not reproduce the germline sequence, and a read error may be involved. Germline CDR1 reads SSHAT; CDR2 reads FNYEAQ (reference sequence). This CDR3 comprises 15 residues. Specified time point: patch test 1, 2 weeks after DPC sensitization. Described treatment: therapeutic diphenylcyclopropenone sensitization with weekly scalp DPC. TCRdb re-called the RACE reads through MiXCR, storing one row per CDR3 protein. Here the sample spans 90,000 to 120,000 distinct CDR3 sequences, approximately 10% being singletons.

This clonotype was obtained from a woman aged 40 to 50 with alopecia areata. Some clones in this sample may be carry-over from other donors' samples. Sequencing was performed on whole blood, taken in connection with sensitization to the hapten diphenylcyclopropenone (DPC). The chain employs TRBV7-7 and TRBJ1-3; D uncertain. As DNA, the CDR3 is TGTGCTAGCAGCTTAGGATCGGGGTTCGGAAACACCATATATTTT. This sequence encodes CASSLGSGFGNTIYF.